These T cell receptor beta chains were read from a single sample in a study of blood T cell repertoires in COVID-19. Profiled with immunoSEQ multiplex PCR; TCRdb holds only in-frame clones, not every one. Among 78,000 or so clones, almost 85% were seen once, and the ten largest hold less than 15%. What was sequenced was peripheral blood. The source of these receptors is an elderly man with acute or convalescent COVID-19. Each CDR3 is given with its conserved first and last residue. Fields, in order: V gene, CDR3 protein.

v_call: TRBV5-1
cdr3_aa: CASQAGQGLYGYTF

v_call: TRBV7-9
cdr3_aa: CASSDRTGNTEAFF

v_call: TRBV6-5
cdr3_aa: CASSRTGTGDEKLFF

v_call: TRBV5-6
cdr3_aa: CASSFPEGTDTQYF

v_call: TRBV6-6
cdr3_aa: CASSYSGSGSHNEQFF

v_call: TRBV3-1/TRBV3-2
cdr3_aa: CASSLLTGLQETQYF

v_call: TRBV7-8
cdr3_aa: CASSLGTGSRQSPLHF

v_call: TRBV5-1
cdr3_aa: CASSLPSVDRVDYGYTF

v_call: TRBV6-1
cdr3_aa: CASSEYPSGRNTEAFF

v_call: TRBV27
cdr3_aa: CASRQHSGNTIYF

v_call: TRBV5-1
cdr3_aa: CASSLEVRVGTEAFF

v_call: TRBV5-8
cdr3_aa: CASSLNRGVGYTF

v_call: TRBV9
cdr3_aa: CASSVDSGDTEAFF

v_call: TRBV6-5
cdr3_aa: CASRAQYGYTF

v_call: TRBV20-1
cdr3_aa: CSASGGYEQYF

v_call: TRBV6-5
cdr3_aa: CASSRPTENTEAFF

v_call: TRBV7-2
cdr3_aa: CASSARTGNTEAFF

v_call: TRBV7-9
cdr3_aa: CASSPRTSYNEQFF

v_call: TRBV11-2
cdr3_aa: CASSRDRESGYTF

v_call: TRBV6-1
cdr3_aa: CASSPTEDGYTF

v_call: TRBV19
cdr3_aa: CASTETDTQYF

v_call: TRBV9
cdr3_aa: CAGAQGQGPTGELFF

v_call: TRBV5-1
cdr3_aa: CASSLALAGGFSETQYF

v_call: TRBV7-8
cdr3_aa: CASSPHRRGVTDTQYF